The 7 T cell receptor beta chains in this list originate from one sample, sequenced in a study of radiotherapy plus CTLA-4 blockade in lung cancer. TCRdb's table, derived via immunoSEQ multiplex PCR, lists solely in-frame clones and lacks some. The repertoire has 30,000 to 50,000 clones, roughly three quarters of them found once; the top ten carry around 22%. This specimen was peripheral blood, taken from a patient treated with radiotherapy plus ipilimumab. The receptors come from a human donor with non-small cell lung cancer that progressed on radiotherapy plus ipilimumab.

This clone was counted a few times. The chain is built from TRBV29-1 and TRBJ2-3; 8 bases map to TRBD2. The germline gives CDR1 SQVTM, CDR2 ANQGSEA. The CDR3 extends over 16 amino acids. Unmatched junction bases numbered 7, after V lost 0 bases and J lost 2 bases. The CDR3 DNA is TGCAGCGTTGAAGACCCGACTAGCGAATTCACAGATACGCAGTATTTT. Translating it yields CSVEDPTSEFTDTQYF.

Comments on this clone: One end of the junction fails to match germline, which may point to a read error. The chain carries TRBV7-3 and TRBJ2-2; D gene uncertain. The germline V gene encodes CDR1 SGHTA and CDR2 FQGTGA. The CDR3 is 12 residues long. The chain's CDR3 is CASSPLTGELFF. The CDR3 nucleotides read TGCGCCAGCAGCCCTCTGACCGGGGAGCTGTTTTTT.

V and J are TRBV5-6 and TRBJ2-3; 7 bases are shared with TRBD2. The CDR3 contains 15 residues. V lost 1 base, J lost 2 bases, and 4 bases stayed unmatched. Germline V gene lookup returns CDR1 SGHDT and CDR2 YYEEEE. The CDR3 DNA follows: TGTGCCAGCAGCTTGTTGAGCGGGGACACAGATACGCAGTATTTT. Translated: CASSLLSGDTDTQYF.

On this clone itself: Different DNA sequences within this sample yield the same CDR3. V and J are TRBV2 and TRBJ1-6, with no clear D. CDR1 SNHLY and CDR2 FYNNEI come from the germline V gene. The CDR3 sequence is 18 residues long. V dropped 8 bases and J dropped 0 bases, with 20 bases sitting between them. CDR3 region: CASSKEGTTISYNSPLHF. CDR3 DNA: TGTGCCAGCTCGAAGGAGGGTACAACCATCTCCTATAATTCACCCCTCCACTTT.

The gene calls are TRBV5-1 and TRBJ2-7; 10 positions match TRBD1. Germline V CDR1 and CDR2: SGHRS, YFSETQ. The CDR3 has 14 residues. With V trimmed by 1 base and J by 6 bases, 4 bases remained unmatched. The CDR3 DNA reads as TGCGCCAGCAGCTTGTGGACAGGGGGACGCGAGCAGTACTTC. It is translated as CASSLWTGGREQYF. Full variable domain (missing parts from reference TRBV5-1 and TRBJ2-7): KAGVTQTPRYLIKTRGQQVTLSCSPISGHRSVSWYQQTPGQGLQFLFEYFSETQRNKGNFPGRFSGRQFSNSRSEMNVSTLELGDSALYLCASSLWTGGREQYFGPGTRLTVT.

This clone was seen once. The gene calls are TRBV6-5 and TRBJ2-4, with 10 bases lining up with TRBD2. The CDR3 sequence is 15 residues long. Germline CDR1 and CDR2: MNHEY and SVGAGI. J was trimmed by 4 bases and V by 3 bases; bases with no gene match: 3. This CDR3 is CASSYTSGVKNIQYF. DNA for the CDR3: TGTGCCAGCAGTTATACTAGCGGGGTGAAAAACATTCAGTACTTC.

This chain uses TRBV27 with TRBJ1-5; possibly TRBD1 for D (6 bases). The CDR3 spans 15 residues. V was pared by 5 bases and J by 0 bases, with 11 bases between. Looked up from germline, CDR1 is MNHEY and CDR2 is SMNVEV (reference sequence). This chain's CDR3 is CASSPGVYSNQPQHF. CDR3 nucleotides: TGTGCCAGCAGTCCAGGGGTCTATAGCAATCAGCCCCAGCATTTT.